The clone carrying this T cell receptor beta chain came up a few times. Its antigen remains unidentified. Per the germline V gene, CDR1 is LGHNA and CDR2 is YNFKEQ. V was pared by 5 bases and J by 2 bases, with 13 bases between. The CDR3 covers 16 residues. This record comes from a study of beta chain features in type 1 diabetes. Study-level findings and limits: Insertions were fewer and deletions more numerous at VDJ junctions in type 1 diabetes patients. Whether TCRB rearrangement is influenced by HLA type went unresolved here.

TCRB transcripts that were expressed got sequenced, as all of the isolated RNA had been reverse transcribed. This table comes from immunoSEQ multiplex PCR, and its TCRdb copy is limited to in-frame clones, with some not included. The data contain roughly 140,000 clones, 11% of them singletons. Sorting that relied on CD45RO/CCR7/CD25/CD127/CD95/CD27 yielded CD4+ naive, central memory, regulatory and stem cell-like memory cells. Purity (above 95%) was reached by all sorted populations. Sequencing input: central memory CD4+ T cells from blood. This chain connects TRBV4-2 to TRBJ2-6; tentatively, D is TRBD1 (6 bases). The TCR was taken from a man between 18 and 29 years old in good health. This chain's CDR3 is CASSKPYRAGANVLTF. Here the CDR3 DNA reads TGTGCCAGCAGCAAACCGTACAGGGCTGGGGCCAACGTCCTGACTTTC.